Listed here are 22 T cell receptor beta chains from one sample, sequenced in a study of graft-versus-host responses after intestinal transplantation. Here immunoSEQ multiplex PCR was the method, and the copy in TCRdb shows in-frame clones only, minus some. This sample has about 6,700 clones, with about 91% found just once. Sample: PBMCs, taken just under 85 days after transplant. Receptors were obtained from a human patient who received an intestinal transplant, so some T cells may come from the graft donor.

The V and J genes are TRBV2 and TRBJ2-3; possible D gene TRBD2, 6 bases. Trimming stripped 7 bases from V and 4 bases from J, with 15 bases between. Per the germline V gene, CDR1 is SNHLY and CDR2 is FYNNEI. This CDR3 has 14 residues. Here the CDR3 reads CASTEEGIPDTQYF. For the CDR3, the DNA is TGTGCCAGCACCGAGGAGGGGATCCCAGATACGCAGTATTTT.

The chain uses TRBV27 and TRBJ1-2; 9 nucleotides line up with TRBD1. CDR3 length: 14 amino acids. Trimming cost V 2 bases and J 8 bases; bases outside gene matches: 6. Germline V CDR1 and CDR2: MNHEY, SMNVEV (reference sequence). The CDR3 sequence is CASSLQRDRDGYTF. CDR3 DNA sequence: TGTGCCAGCAGTTTACAAAGGGACAGGGACGGCTACACCTTC.

This chain connects TRBV7-2 to TRBJ2-7, with a weak D call TRBD1 (5 bases). The CDR3 has 14 residues. Germline lookup yields CDR1 SGHTA and CDR2 FQGNSA. V was cut by 1 base and J by 3 bases, with 10 bases left in between. Here the CDR3 DNA reads TGTGCCAGCAGCTTAGTTGGGGCCATCTACGAGCAGTACTTC. It yields the protein CASSLVGAIYEQYF.

The V call is TRBV5-8, the J call TRBJ2-3; 12 bases line up with TRBD2. V lost 4 bases and J lost 5; bases outside the gene matches: 5. The CDR3 is 15 residues long. Germline CDR1 is SGHTS and CDR2 is YDEGEE. CDR3 amino acids: CASSRGLAGRDTQYF. The CDR3 nucleotides are TGTGCCAGCAGCCGAGGACTAGCGGGGAGAGATACGCAGTATTTT.

A single count supports this clone. The rearrangement links TRBV9 to TRBJ1-2; D unclear. CDR1 SGDLS and CDR2 YYNGEE come from the germline V gene. The V gene lost 4 bases and the J gene lost 4 bases, with 20 bases spanning the gap. The CDR3 is 16 residues long. The CDR3 nucleotides are TGTGCCAGCAGCCCCCGCCCCGGATCGGCCCTCTATGGCTACACCTTC. Amino acid sequence: CASSPRPGSALYGYTF. Together with reference TRBV9 and TRBJ1-2, the CDR3 gives the full variable domain: DSGVTQTPKHLITATGQRVTLRCSPRSGDLSVYWYQQSLDQGLQFLIQYYNGEERAKGNILERFSAQQFPDLHSELNLSSLELGDSALYFCASSPRPGSALYGYTFGSGTRLTVV.

The rearrangement joins TRBV4-1 to TRBJ2-1; the match to TRBD2 covers 10 bases. The ends lost 6 bases at V and 7 bases at J; junction bases unmatched: 15. This CDR3 spans 17 amino acids. In germline, CDR1 is MGHRA, CDR2 YSYEKL. The CDR3 DNA reads as TGCGCCAGCAGGCGAGGGCCTGAGGGACTAGCGCGGAATGAGCAGTTCTTC. Protein: CASRRGPEGLARNEQFF.

The J gene is TRBJ1-2, the V gene TRBV11-2; 7 positions match TRBD1. In germline, CDR1 is SGHAT, CDR2 FQNNGV. The CDR3 totals 16 residues. The ends lost 5 bases at V and 3 bases at J; junction bases unmatched: 12. DNA of the CDR3: TGTGCCAGCAGCCCGCTCGCAGGGGGAATCGACTATGGCTACACCTTC. It codes for CASSPLAGGIDYGYTF.

This chain connects TRBV19 to TRBJ2-7; D possibly corresponds to TRBD2 (5 bases). The V end was cut by 5 bases, the J end by 0 bases, with 11 bases between. The CDR3 is made up of 14 amino acids. From germline, CDR1 is LNHDA and CDR2 SQIVND (reference sequence). CDR3 coding DNA: TGTGCCAGTAGTCGGACTGTGAGCTCCTACGAGCAGTACTTC. Translated: CASSRTVSSYEQYF.

The V call is TRBV7-8, the J call TRBJ2-7; 11 bases fit TRBD2. The germline gives CDR1 SGHVS, CDR2 FQNEAQ. There are 13 residues in the CDR3. V dropped 6 bases and J dropped 3; count of bases not matched to a gene: 1. The CDR3 nucleotides are TGTGCCAGCAGACTAGCGGGAGACTACGAGCAGTACTTC. It yields the protein CASRLAGDYEQYF.

The chain employs TRBV29-1 and TRBJ1-4; perhaps TRBD1 as D (5 bases). Between the trimmed V and J ends, which lost 7 bases and 0 bases, there was a span of 21 bases. Germline-derived CDR1 and CDR2 are SQVTM and ANQGSEA. The CDR3 length is 17 residues. This CDR3 reads CSAPLWVPGTTNEKLFF. The CDR3 nucleotides are TGCAGCGCCCCGCTGTGGGTTCCAGGGACAACTAATGAAAAACTGTTTTTT. The whole variable domain, filled in from reference TRBV29-1 and TRBJ1-4, reads SAVISQKPSRDICQRGTSLTIQCQVDSQVTMMFWYRQQPGQSLTLIATANQGSEATYESGFVIDKFPISRPNLTFSTLTVSNMSPEDSSIYLCSAPLWVPGTTNEKLFFGSGTQLSVL.

This clone was picked up one time. The chain links TRBV2 to TRBJ2-3; 12 bases map to TRBD2. V was pared by 7 bases and J by 0 bases, with 11 bases of the junction left unmatched. The CDR3 extends over 18 amino acids. Germline V gene data show CDR1 as SNHLY and CDR2 as FYNNEI. The CDR3 nucleotides are TGTGCCAGCACGTACGAGACTAGCGGGGGAACTAGCACAGATACGCAGTATTTT. Translation: CASTYETSGGTSTDTQYF.

This rearrangement joins TRBV27 to TRBJ1-3, with D unclear. V lost 5 bases to trimming and J lost 3 bases, with 14 bases between them. CDR1 MNHEY and CDR2 SMNVEV come from the germline V gene (reference sequence). This CDR3 has 15 amino acids. The CDR3 here is CASSPIVPRGNTIYF. The CDR3 nucleotides are TGTGCCAGCAGTCCGATCGTCCCCCGTGGAAACACCATATATTTT.

This chain joins TRBV19 and TRBJ1-1, with 7 positions matching TRBD1. This CDR3 comprises 13 residues. CDR1 is LNHDA and CDR2 is SQIVND in the germline V gene (reference sequence). The V and J ends lost 6 bases and 4 bases, in that order; junction bases with no gene match: 5. The CDR3 nucleotides read TGTGCCAGTAGCCGGAACAGGGGCACTGAAGCTTTCTTT. Translated, it gives CASSRNRGTEAFF.

The rearrangement joins TRBV5-4 to TRBJ2-4; no reliable D call. V lost 4 bases and J 10 bases, leaving 9 bases between the germline ends. In germline, CDR1 is SGHNT, CDR2 YYREEE (reference sequence). This CDR3 comprises 11 residues. CDR3 coding DNA: TGTGCCAGCAGCACCCAAGGTATTCAGTACTTC. This translates into CASSTQGIQYF.

The chain uses TRBV6-1 and TRBJ1-1, with D unresolved. This CDR3 region has 12 residues. Germline lookup yields CDR1 MNHNS and CDR2 SASEGT. V lost 7 bases and J lost 4, with 10 bases in between. The CDR3 loop reads CASTIGITEAFF. The CDR3 coding sequence is TGTGCCAGCACCATTGGGATCACTGAAGCTTTCTTT.

This chain connects TRBV5-4 to TRBJ2-3, with 10 bases identical to TRBD2. Trimming cost V 0 bases and J 11 bases; bases outside gene matches: 3. Germline CDR1 and CDR2: SGHNT and YYREEE (reference sequence). CDR3 size: 13 residues. CDR3 region: CASSLGLAGVQYF. In DNA, the CDR3 is TGTGCCAGCAGCTTGGGGCTAGCGGGAGTGCAGTATTTT.

The chain joins TRBV5-4 to TRBJ1-4, with TRBD1 as a possible D gene (5 bases). CDR1 is SGHNT, CDR2 YYREEE, per germline (reference sequence). The CDR3 is 13 residues long. V was clipped by 2 bases and J by 7 bases, with 9 bases between them. The CDR3 protein is CASSFGGREKLFF. The DNA for the CDR3 is TGTGCCAGCAGCTTCGGGGGACGTGAAAAACTGTTTTTT.

A remark on this clone: Relative to the germline gene, one junction end is altered; a read error may explain this. The chain is built from TRBV7-7 and TRBJ2-3, with D perhaps TRBD1 or TRBD2 (5 bases each). The CDR3 consists of 16 residues. Germline loops: CDR1 SSHAT, CDR2 FNYEAQ (reference sequence). The CDR3 reads CASSLGRGDSTDTQYF. In nucleotides, the CDR3 is TGTGCTAGCAGCTTGGGAAGAGGGGATAGCACAGATACGCAGTATTTT.

The V and J genes are TRBV7-8 and TRBJ1-2; D remains unclear. The CDR3 contains 16 residues. Germline V gives CDR1 SGHVS, CDR2 FQNEAQ. Trimming left V 0 bases short and J 3 bases short, with 14 bases between. The CDR3 region is CASSLARVGEDYGYTF. CDR3 nucleotide sequence: TGTGCCAGCAGCTTAGCGCGTGTAGGCGAAGACTATGGCTACACCTTC.

The rearrangement links TRBV10-3 to TRBJ1-2, with TRBD1 matching 8 bases. Unmatched junction bases numbered 10, after V lost 7 bases and J lost 6 bases. Germline CDR1 is ENHRY and CDR2 is SYGVKD. The CDR3 extends over 14 amino acids. Here the CDR3 reads CAITSRGPADGYTF. Written as DNA, the CDR3 is TGTGCCATCACCTCCAGGGGGCCCGCAGATGGCTACACCTTC.

This clone was recorded once. One junction end disagrees with the germline gene, perhaps due to a read error. The chain has TRBV7-9 and TRBJ1-2; D is unclear. The length of the CDR3 is 14 residues. Germline CDR1 is SEHNR and CDR2 is FQNEAQ (reference sequence). CDR3 coding DNA: TGTACCAGCAGCCCCGTTTTGGGCAACTATGGCTACACCTTC. Residues: CTSSPVLGNYGYTF.

The CDR3 sequence is CATSSYRGVDEQYF. CDR3 DNA sequence: TGTGCCACCAGCAGTTACAGGGGGGTCGACGAGCAGTACTTC. The chain employs TRBV15 and TRBJ2-7; 8 positions match TRBD1. Germline assignment: CDR1 LNHNV and CDR2 YYDKDF (reference sequence). J lost 5 bases, V lost 3 bases, and 6 bases had no gene match. The length of the CDR3 is 14 residues.